This T cell receptor (beta chain) was recovered during a study of cytomegalovirus exposure and HLA in healthy donors. Germline V lookup: CDR1 LGHNT, CDR2 FRNRAP. V dropped 0 bases and J dropped 3; count of bases not matched to a gene: 12. The CDR3 loop spans 18 amino acids. The PCR used 60 Vbeta and 13 Jbeta primers. Sequencing used immunoSEQ multiplex PCR; TCRdb keeps in-frame clones, though not all of them. The sample lists roughly 98,000 clones, roughly three quarters occurring once. Donors sampled were nominally healthy, though unrecorded immune exposures were likely. Sequenced: PBMCs. The sequence came from a female donor in good health and CMV-seronegative. This chain uses TRBV12-5 with TRBJ1-2, with TRBD1 matching over 8 bases. In nucleotides, the CDR3 is TGTGCTAGTGGTTTGGTATCGACCAGGGGGCGCGTGGACTATGGCTACACCTTC. Its translation: CASGLVSTRGRVDYGYTF.